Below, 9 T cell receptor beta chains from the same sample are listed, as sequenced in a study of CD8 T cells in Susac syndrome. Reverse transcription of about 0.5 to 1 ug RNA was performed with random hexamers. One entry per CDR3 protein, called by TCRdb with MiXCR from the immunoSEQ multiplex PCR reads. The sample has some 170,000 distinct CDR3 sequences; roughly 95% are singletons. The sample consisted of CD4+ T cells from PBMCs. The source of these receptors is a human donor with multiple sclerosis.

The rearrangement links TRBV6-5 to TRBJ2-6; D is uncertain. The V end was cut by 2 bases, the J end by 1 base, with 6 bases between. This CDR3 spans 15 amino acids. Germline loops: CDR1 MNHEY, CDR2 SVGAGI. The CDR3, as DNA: TGTGCCAGCAGTTACGGTCTATCTGGGGCCAACGTCCTGACTTTC. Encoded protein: CASSYGLSGANVLTF.

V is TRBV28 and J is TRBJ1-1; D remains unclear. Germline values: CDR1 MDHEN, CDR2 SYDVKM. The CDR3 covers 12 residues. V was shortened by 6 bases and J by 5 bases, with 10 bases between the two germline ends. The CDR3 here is CASSQVTTEAFF. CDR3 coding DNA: TGTGCCAGCAGCCAAGTTACGACTGAAGCTTTCTTT.

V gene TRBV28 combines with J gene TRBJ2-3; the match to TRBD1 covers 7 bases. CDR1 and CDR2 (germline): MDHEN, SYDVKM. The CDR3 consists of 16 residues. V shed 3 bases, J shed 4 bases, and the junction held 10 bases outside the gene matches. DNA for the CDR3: TGTGCCAGCAGTTTTTTTGCGAGGGGGCTCGCAGATACGCAGTATTTT. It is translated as CASSFFARGLADTQYF.

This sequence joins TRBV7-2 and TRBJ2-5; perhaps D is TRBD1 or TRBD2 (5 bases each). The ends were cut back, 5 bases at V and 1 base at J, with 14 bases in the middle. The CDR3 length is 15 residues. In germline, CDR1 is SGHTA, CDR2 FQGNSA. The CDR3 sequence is CASSRGTAFQETQYF. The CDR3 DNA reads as TGTGCCAGCAGCCGTGGGACGGCGTTCCAAGAGACCCAGTACTTC.

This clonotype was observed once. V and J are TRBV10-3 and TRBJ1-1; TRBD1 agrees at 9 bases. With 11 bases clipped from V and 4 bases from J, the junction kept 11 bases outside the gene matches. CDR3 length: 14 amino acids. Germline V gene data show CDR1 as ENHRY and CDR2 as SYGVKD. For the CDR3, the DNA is TGTGCCGCGCGGGACAGGGTGTTTGGCACTGAAGCTTTCTTT. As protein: CAARDRVFGTEAFF.

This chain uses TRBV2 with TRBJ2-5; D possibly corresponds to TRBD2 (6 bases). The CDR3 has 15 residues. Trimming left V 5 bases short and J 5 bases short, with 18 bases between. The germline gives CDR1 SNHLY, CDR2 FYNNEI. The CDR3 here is CASSPKSLGGETQYF. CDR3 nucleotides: TGTGCCAGCAGTCCAAAGAGTCTTGGAGGGGAGACCCAGTACTTC.

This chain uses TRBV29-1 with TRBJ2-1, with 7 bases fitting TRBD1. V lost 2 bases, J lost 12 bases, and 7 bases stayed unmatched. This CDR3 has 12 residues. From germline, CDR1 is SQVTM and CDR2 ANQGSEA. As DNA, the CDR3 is TGCAGCGTTGAACCCAGACAGGGTGGGCAGTTCTTC. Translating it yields CSVEPRQGGQFF.

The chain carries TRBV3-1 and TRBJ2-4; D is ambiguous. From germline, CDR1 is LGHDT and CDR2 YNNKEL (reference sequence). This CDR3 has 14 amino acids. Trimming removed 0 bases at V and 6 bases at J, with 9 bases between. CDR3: CASSQDKGLNIQYF. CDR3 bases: TGTGCCAGCAGCCAAGATAAAGGGTTAAACATTCAGTACTTC.

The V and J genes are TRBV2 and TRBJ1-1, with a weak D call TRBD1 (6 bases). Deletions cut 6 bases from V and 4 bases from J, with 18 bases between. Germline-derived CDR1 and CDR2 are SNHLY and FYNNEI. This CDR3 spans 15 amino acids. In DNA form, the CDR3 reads TGTGCCAGCAGCCCGCAACAGGGACGGGGCACTGAAGCTTTCTTT. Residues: CASSPQQGRGTEAFF.